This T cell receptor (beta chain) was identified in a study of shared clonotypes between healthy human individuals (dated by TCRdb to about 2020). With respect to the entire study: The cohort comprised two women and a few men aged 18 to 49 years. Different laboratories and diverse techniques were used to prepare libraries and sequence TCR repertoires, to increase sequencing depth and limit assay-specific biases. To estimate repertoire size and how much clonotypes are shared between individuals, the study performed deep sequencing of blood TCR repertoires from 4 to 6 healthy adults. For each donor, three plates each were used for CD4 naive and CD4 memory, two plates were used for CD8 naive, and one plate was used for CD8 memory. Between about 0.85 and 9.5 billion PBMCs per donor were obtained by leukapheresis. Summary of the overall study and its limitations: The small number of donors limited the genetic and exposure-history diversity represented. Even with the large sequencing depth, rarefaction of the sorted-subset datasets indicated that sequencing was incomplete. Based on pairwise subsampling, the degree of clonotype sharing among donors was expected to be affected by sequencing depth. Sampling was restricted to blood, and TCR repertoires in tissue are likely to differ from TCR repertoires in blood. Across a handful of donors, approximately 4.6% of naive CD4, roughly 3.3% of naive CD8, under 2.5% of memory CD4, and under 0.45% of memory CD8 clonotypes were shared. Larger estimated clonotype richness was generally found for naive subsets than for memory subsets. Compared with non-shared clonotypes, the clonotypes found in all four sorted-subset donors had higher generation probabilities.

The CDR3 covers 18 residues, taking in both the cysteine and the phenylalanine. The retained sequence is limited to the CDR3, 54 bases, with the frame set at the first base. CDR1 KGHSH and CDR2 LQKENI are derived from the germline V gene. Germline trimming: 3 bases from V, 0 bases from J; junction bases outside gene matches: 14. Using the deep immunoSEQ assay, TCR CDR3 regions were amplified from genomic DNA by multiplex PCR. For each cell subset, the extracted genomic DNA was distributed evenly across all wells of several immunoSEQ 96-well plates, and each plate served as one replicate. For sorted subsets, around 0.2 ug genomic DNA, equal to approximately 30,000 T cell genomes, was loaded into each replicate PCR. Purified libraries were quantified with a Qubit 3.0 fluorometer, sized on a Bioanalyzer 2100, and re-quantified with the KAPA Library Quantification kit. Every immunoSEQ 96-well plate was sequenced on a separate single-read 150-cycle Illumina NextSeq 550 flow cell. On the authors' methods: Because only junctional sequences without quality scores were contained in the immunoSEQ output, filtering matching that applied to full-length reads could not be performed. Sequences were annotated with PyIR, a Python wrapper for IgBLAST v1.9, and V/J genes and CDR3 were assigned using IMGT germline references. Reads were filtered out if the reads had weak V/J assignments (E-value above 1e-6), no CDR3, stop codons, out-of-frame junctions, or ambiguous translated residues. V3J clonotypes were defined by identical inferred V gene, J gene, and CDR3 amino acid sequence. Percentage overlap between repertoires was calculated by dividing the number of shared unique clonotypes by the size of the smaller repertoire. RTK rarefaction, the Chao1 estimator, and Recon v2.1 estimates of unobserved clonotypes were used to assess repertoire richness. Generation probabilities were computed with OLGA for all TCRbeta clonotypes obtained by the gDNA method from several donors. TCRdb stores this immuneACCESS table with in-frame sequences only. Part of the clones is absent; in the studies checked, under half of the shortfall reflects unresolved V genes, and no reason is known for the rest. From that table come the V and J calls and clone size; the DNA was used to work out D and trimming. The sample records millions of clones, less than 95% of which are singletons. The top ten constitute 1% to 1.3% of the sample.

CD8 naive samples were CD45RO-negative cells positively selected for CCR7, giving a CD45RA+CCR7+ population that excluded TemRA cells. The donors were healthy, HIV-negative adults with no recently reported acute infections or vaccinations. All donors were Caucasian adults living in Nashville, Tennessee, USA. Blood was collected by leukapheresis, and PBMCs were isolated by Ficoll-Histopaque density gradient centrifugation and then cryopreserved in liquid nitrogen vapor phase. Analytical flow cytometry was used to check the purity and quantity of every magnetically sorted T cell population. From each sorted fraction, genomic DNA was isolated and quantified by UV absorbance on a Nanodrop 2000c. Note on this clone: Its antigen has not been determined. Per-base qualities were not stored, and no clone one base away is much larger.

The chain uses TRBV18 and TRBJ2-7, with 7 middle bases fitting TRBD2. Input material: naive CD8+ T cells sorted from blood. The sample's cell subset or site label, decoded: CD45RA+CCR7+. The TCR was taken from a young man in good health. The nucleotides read TGTGCCAGCTCACCTCTCGCTAGCGGACCCTATCCCTCCTACGAGCAGTACTTC. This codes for CASSPLASGPYPSYEQYF.